The T cell receptor (beta chain) described here comes from a study of identical twins (dated by TCRdb to the mid-2010s). In the study overall: To test whether fetal clonotypes persist, this study deep-sequenced TCR alpha and beta repertoires from monozygotic twins, from unrelated adults of various ages, and from cord blood. Replicate twin experiments were performed at different times using different library preparation protocols to rule out contamination.

This clonotype was seen many times. Its antigen is not yet known. No base quality information exists; no much larger clone differs at one position. On the study overall, not on this receptor specifically: Fewer insertions were carried by abundant cord blood beta clonotypes, a similar but weaker trend appeared in young adult naive repertoires, and no such trend appeared in memory repertoires. Because the same donors could not be followed over many years, the conclusions relied on cross-sectional statistical analysis. Compared with coincidental sharing between unrelated individuals, out-of-frame TCR alpha sequences shared between twins showed an excess of sequences with low generation probability. The excess sharing between twins in beta out-of-frame sequences was weaker because fewer shared sequences reduced the signal-to-noise ratio. Out-of-frame TCR alpha sharing in monozygotic twins was systematically underestimated by recombination models, whereas sharing between unrelated individuals was in agreement with the recombination models. Zero-insertion analyses could be partly confounded by invariant T cells such as MAIT and iNKT, though diverse VJ usage argued against such confounding for most clonotypes.

Its CDR3 holds 15 amino acids, cysteine through phenylalanine. The entry retains the CDR3 DNA only, 45 bases that are in frame from base 1. V is clipped by 6 bases and J by 1 base, and the sequence between their germline boundaries is 14 bases long. All donors were healthy Caucasians. Three pairs of female monozygotic twins, all aged roughly 18 to 29 years, were included in the twin cohort. The RNA used for TCR libraries was isolated from peripheral blood mononuclear cells. The library was produced with 5' RACE. The listed sequencing device is Illumina HiSeq 2000. A universal primer binding site was added through template switching, and the final cDNA carried a unique molecular identifier so that TCR cDNA molecules could be counted accurately. Specific primers in the conserved constant-segment region were used to synthesize first-strand cDNA for the TCR alpha and beta chains. To control for contamination, each cDNA library was double barcoded with a SMART-Mk sample barcode plus Illumina barcodes. TruSeq adapter sequences along with Illumina sample barcodes were introduced in two successive PCR steps. TCR alpha and beta cDNA libraries were sequenced on the Illumina HiSeq platform with custom primers. Per the original workflow: Raw reads were processed with MiGEC to extract unique molecular identifiers, and MiXCR was used to determine CDR3 positions. Recombination models were inferred per individual with the repgenHMM and IGoR tools using an EM algorithm. The analysis of shared clonotypes was done with the tcR package in R, with sharing normalized by the product of cloneset sizes. To study raw recombination without the effects of thymic and clonal selection, out-of-frame nonproductive sequences were analyzed. TCRdb reanalyzed the raw reads on its own, using fastp at Q25 for trimming and MiXCR for clone calling, and kept in-frame beta chains. Each CDR3 protein appears once, grouped with its most common genes and DNA. It is TCRdb's table, rather than the study itself, that gives the V and J calls and clone size. Across this sample there are fewer than 650,000 distinct CDR3 sequences, with just over 7% seen only once. 1.6% of the sample comes from the top ten.

These records were also assigned to another study, of yellow fever vaccine responses in identical twins. Drawing on the second study: According to the authors, in identical twins the way T cells responded to vaccination appeared partly convergent and partly personalized. In the study, vaccine-responding T cell clones were precisely tracked in identical twins.

The origin of this receptor is a woman between 18 and 29 years old in good health. The sample comprised PBMCs. Recombination connected TRBV12-3 or TRBV12-4 to TRBJ2-3; matching of 6 bases hints at TRBD1 as the D gene. The CDR3 has the sequence CASRPWGLGTDTQYF. In nucleotides, the sequence is TGTGCCAGCAGACCGTGGGGGCTGGGCACAGATACGCAGTATTTT.